This T cell receptor (beta chain) was sequenced during a study of neurological immune-mediated disorders (dated by TCRdb to about 2019). A note on the overall study: Of the roughly 34 multiple sclerosis patients, approximately 31 had relapsing-remitting MS and 3 had secondary progressive MS. Peripheral blood TCR-beta repertoires from HTLV-I-associated myelopathy (HAM/TSP) patients, multiple sclerosis patients and healthy controls were compared by UMI-based sequencing. The 90 to 110 TCR-beta libraries included longitudinal samples, technical triplicates and paired sorted CD4+ and CD8+ T-cell subsets alongside PBMC samples. The cohort included about 70 subjects: some 15 with HAM/TSP, some 35 with multiple sclerosis, and around 20 healthy controls. The full study reports these points: Repertoires from 18 of 34 MS patients were grouped by phylogenetic analysis into a cluster of related CDR3 sequences, suggesting a possible repertoire-level signature. TCR clonal expansion was greatest in HAM/TSP patients and smallest in MS patients, who ranked below even healthy controls. No identical CDR3 amino acid sequences were shared among expanded clones across subjects, suggesting private TCR-beta repertoires in all groups. No association of the MS cluster with clinical or MRI features was observed, and the need for larger cohorts was stated by the authors.

According to the germline V gene (reference sequence), CDR1 reads DFQATT and CDR2 reads SNEGSKA. Including the terminal cysteine and phenylalanine, the CDR3 comprises 14 residues. This entry keeps only the CDR3 DNA: 42 bases, framed from base 1. V loses 3 bases, J loses 4 bases, and the germline ends lie 15 bases apart. Unsorted PBMC libraries were generated from 2 million PBMCs stored in RNAlater at -80 °C until RNA extraction. Multiple sclerosis patients were enrolled in a US clinical protocol under which disease progression was evaluated by magnetic resonance imaging. Peripheral blood was subjected to Ficoll-Hypaque density gradient centrifugation to isolate PBMCs, which were then cryopreserved in liquid nitrogen. As regards this clonotype: Its recognized antigen is unknown. No much larger clone exists at a distance of one base, and base qualities are not known.

cDNA synthesis used template-switch 5'RACE with a primer carrying a 10-nucleotide random unique molecular identifier tagging each TCR transcript. Every sequencing run covered 15-18 subjects and yielded more than 170 million TCR-beta sequences. The RNeasy kit was used for extraction of total RNA. The KAPA Real-time Library Amplification kit was used to amplify TCR-beta VDJ regions with primers for the TCR constant region and the 5'RACE anchor. A first PCR added sample indexes and Illumina adaptors, after which a second PCR increased the library yield. The roughly 650 bp TCR product was size-selected on a 2% E-gel SizeSelection system after Ampure bead purification. Before pooling, library quality was assessed on a Bioanalyzer, concentration was determined with Qubit, and library quantification was performed with the Kapa Library Quantification kit. An Illumina HiSeq 2500 was used to sequence the libraries paired-end at 2 x 150 bp. To increase sequence diversity, about 25-30% phiX was spiked into each library pool. In the paper's pipeline: The quality-filtered reads were processed with the UMI-based MiGEC pipeline, whose error correction step removed more than 80% of the raw TCR sequences. IMGT germline references were used for aligning VDJ genes, and each clonotype was defined as a unique CDR3 amino acid sequence together with its V-J genes. Clonal expansion, Shannon diversity and CDR3 relatedness (CalcPairwiseDistances, ClusterSamples) were evaluated with VDJtools, and phylogenetic trees were built with CLCbio workbench. Clones with at least 8 unique UMIs were defined as expanded, with this threshold being based on coefficient-of-variation modelling across technical triplicates. The public reads were reprocessed in TCRdb via fastp at Q25 and MiXCR, keeping in-frame beta chains. Rows with a matching CDR3 protein are joined into one entry that keeps the most common DNA and genes. These V and J calls are TCRdb output, not the study's own analysis. This sample lists tens of thousands of distinct CDR3 sequences; over 5% were detected once. The ten largest clones add up to about 5.8% of the sample.

This receptor was identified in a human donor with multiple sclerosis. The donor label of this sample is uncertain. The rearranged segments are TRBV20-1 and TRBJ2-5, with TRBD2 perhaps the D gene, on 5 matching bases. Sequencing was performed on PBMCs. The DNA sequence follows: TGCAGTGCTAGGGATGAGGGTACCGGAGAGACCCAGTACTTC. It translates to CSARDEGTGETQYF.